These T cell receptor beta chains were read from a single sample in a study of cytomegalovirus exposure and HLA in healthy donors. Sequenced by immunoSEQ multiplex PCR; TCRdb stores in-frame clones only, minus some. The data contain some 190,000 clones, around four fifths of them singletons. Material: PBMCs. These receptors originate from a woman aged 25-40 years in good health and CMV-seronegative. The CDR3 runs from the conserved cysteine through the conserved F or W. The D gene is left open where the match is weak. Size is stated for part of the rows, as once, few or many counts, or as a class when the clone is expanded.

size,J,D,V,DNA,CDR3
NA,TRBJ1-2,TRBD1,TRBV4-2,TGTGCCAGCAGCCAACGAACAGCGCAGGGGGCCTATGGCTACACCTTC,CASSQRTAQGAYGYTF
NA,TRBJ1-2,NA,TRBV7-9,TGTGCCAGCAGCTTAGCGGACAAGGCACATGGCTACACCTTC,CASSLADKAHGYTF
NA,TRBJ1-5,NA,TRBV2,TGTGCCAGCAGGGCCGTGGCTTTAAATCAGCCCCAGCATTTT,CASRAVALNQPQHF
NA,TRBJ2-1,NA,TRBV7-9,TGTGCCAGCAGCCTAAATTTCAATGAGCAGTTCTTC,CASSLNFNEQFF
NA,TRBJ1-6,NA,TRBV6-6,TGTGCCAGCAGTTACTCCCCCTATTCACCCCTCCACTTT,CASSYSPYSPLHF
NA,TRBJ1-1,TRBD1,TRBV6-6,TGTGCCAGCAGTTCTATGACAGGGGTGGAGGCTTTCTTT,CASSSMTGVEAFF
NA,TRBJ1-5,TRBD1,TRBV29-1,TGCAGCGTCCGTTTACAGGGGGCGGCTCAGCCCCAGCATTTT,CSVRLQGAAQPQHF
NA,TRBJ1-2,TRBD1,TRBV25-1,TGTGCCAGCAGAGACAGGGTTGGGTATGGCTACACCTTC,CASRDRVGYGYTF
once,TRBJ2-3,NA,TRBV11-1,TGTGCCAGCAGCCCCGTGCAATTCGGTACGCAGTATTTT,CASSPVQFGTQYF
NA,TRBJ1-2,NA,TRBV18,TGTGCCAGCTCATCAGGACAGATAGTCTATGGCTACACCTTC,CASSSGQIVYGYTF
once,TRBJ1-1,NA,TRBV5-1,TGCGCCAGCAGCTTTGGGATAAGCTCGCAGGGAAGTAAAGCTTTCTTT,CASSFGISSQGSKAFF
NA,TRBJ2-7,TRBD2,TRBV4-2,TGTGCCAGCAGCCCGGGACTAGCGGGGGGGCTCCGTCACTACGAGCAGTACTTC,CASSPGLAGGLRHYEQYF
NA,TRBJ1-1,TRBD1,TRBV10-3,TGTGCCATCAGCTCAGACAGGGGGCAGGCTTTCTTT,CAISSDRGQAFF
few,TRBJ2-7,TRBD1,TRBV9,TGTGCCAGCAGCCCCTCCCGACAGGGAACGAAGTACTTC,CASSPSRQGTKYF
NA,TRBJ1-5,TRBD1,TRBV19,TGTGCCAGTAGTATTCTGACAGGGACACAGCCCCAGCATTTT,CASSILTGTQPQHF
NA,TRBJ1-1,NA,TRBV2,TGTGCCAGCAGTGAAGACACGAACACTGAAGCTTTCTTT,CASSEDTNTEAFF
few,TRBJ2-7,NA,TRBV19,TGTGCCAGTAGTATGGCCTCGACAGGTGAATACGAGCAGTACTTC,CASSMASTGEYEQYF
NA,TRBJ1-1,NA,TRBV30,TGTGCCTGGGTTGGACAATCTCACACTGAAGCTTTCTTT,CAWVGQSHTEAFF
NA,TRBJ1-2,TRBD1,TRBV18,TGTGCCAGCTCAGCCGACAGGGGCGAAACCTATGGCTACACCTTC,CASSADRGETYGYTF
NA,TRBJ1-1,NA,TRBV6-5,TGTGCCAGCAGCTTTACAGGATTGAACACTGAAGCTTTCTTT,CASSFTGLNTEAFF
once,TRBJ2-7,NA,TRBV7-9,TGTGCCAGCAGCTTAGCGCTTAGCGGGACAGCCTACGAGCAGTACTTC,CASSLALSGTAYEQYF
few,TRBJ1-2,TRBD1,TRBV5-4,TGTGCCAGCAGCTTCGGGACAGGGGGGTGGGACGGCTACACCTTC,CASSFGTGGWDGYTF
NA,TRBJ2-5,TRBD2,TRBV13,TGTGCCAGCAGCTTTACGACTAGCGGGGAGACCCAGTACTTC,CASSFTTSGETQYF
NA,TRBJ2-5,TRBD2,TRBV19,TGTGCCAGTAGTATAGGGACTAGCGGGGGGGCTCAAGAGACCCAGTACTTC,CASSIGTSGGAQETQYF
NA,TRBJ1-1,TRBD1,TRBV27,TGTGCCAGCAGTTTACTCGGACAGGGAGAGGAAGCTTTCTTT,CASSLLGQGEEAFF
NA,TRBJ1-2,NA,TRBV5-1,TGCGCCAGCAGCTTGGGGGCCCCGGGGGGCTACACCTTC,CASSLGAPGGYTF
NA,TRBJ2-7,NA,TRBV9,TGTGCCAGCAGCCCCCGACAGGTAAACTACGAGCAGTACTTC,CASSPRQVNYEQYF
NA,TRBJ2-7,NA,TRBV7-9,TGTGCCAGCAGCCGGACAGATTTCTACGAGCAGTACTTC,CASSRTDFYEQYF
NA,TRBJ1-6,NA,TRBV25-1,TGTGCCAGCAGTGAAATCGAGTTTTCACCCCTCCACTTT,CASSEIEFSPLHF
NA,TRBJ2-1,NA,TRBV7-9,TGTGCCAGCAGCTCTCCGGGGAGAGACAATGAGCAGTTCTTC,CASSSPGRDNEQFF
NA,TRBJ2-3,TRBD2,TRBV29-1,TGCAGCGGATCAGGCTACTACAGCGGGGGGTCCACAGATACGCAGTATTTT,CSGSGYYSGGSTDTQYF
NA,TRBJ1-2,TRBD1,TRBV28,TGTGCCAGCAGCTTGGGACAGTTTAACTATGGCTACACCTTC,CASSLGQFNYGYTF
once,TRBJ1-1,NA,TRBV11-2,TGTGCCAGCAGCCGAATCTCAACCGGGCGGGCTCCTGAAGCTTTCTTT,CASSRISTGRAPEAFF
NA,TRBJ1-5,TRBD1,TRBV5-6,TGTGCCAGCAGCTTCGGACAGGCTAATCAGCCCCAGCATTTT,CASSFGQANQPQHF
NA,TRBJ1-6,TRBD1,TRBV6-6,TGTGCCAGCAGTACGGGACAGAATAATTCACCCCTCCACTTT,CASSTGQNNSPLHF
NA,TRBJ2-3,TRBD1,TRBV5-1,TGCGCCAGCGGGACAGGGAGCACAGATACGCAGTATTTT,CASGTGSTDTQYF
NA,TRBJ1-1,NA,TRBV7-9,TGTGCCAGCAGCTTAGCGACAGGACCGGTAGCTGAAGCTTTCTTT,CASSLATGPVAEAFF
NA,TRBJ1-1,TRBD1,TRBV30,TGTGCCTTTTCCCCCGGGACAGTGAACACTGAAGCTTTCTTT,CAFSPGTVNTEAFF
NA,TRBJ1-1,NA,TRBV6-6,TGTGCCAGCAGTTACGTTTCCTTCGGTACCGCCGGGGAAGCTTTCTTT,CASSYVSFGTAGEAFF
once,TRBJ2-2,NA,TRBV2,TGTGCCAGCAGTACCATAGGGGGCACCGGGGAGCTGTTTTTT,CASSTIGGTGELFF
NA,TRBJ1-2,TRBD1,TRBV6-6,TGTGCCAGGGGGCGACAGGGGGCGAATGGCTACACCTTC,CARGRQGANGYTF
once,TRBJ1-1,NA,TRBV18,TGTGCCGGCCAGGGTACGGTCGACACTGAAGCTTTCTTT,CAGQGTVDTEAFF
NA,TRBJ1-2,TRBD1,TRBV7-9,TGTGCCAGCAGCCCGTACCGGGACAGGGATGGCTACACCTTC,CASSPYRDRDGYTF
NA,TRBJ2-3,TRBD1,TRBV30,TGTGCCTGGAGTGTAAAGGGGACAGCCACAGATACGCAGTATTTT,CAWSVKGTATDTQYF
NA,TRBJ2-1,TRBD2,TRBV2,TGTGCCAGCCTCCTGGGACTAGCGGGGGACAATGAGCAGTTCTTC,CASLLGLAGDNEQFF
NA,TRBJ2-2,TRBD1,TRBV13,TGTGCCAGCAGCGCCTCCGGGACAGGGGAAATCGGGGAGCTGTTTTTT,CASSASGTGEIGELFF
NA,TRBJ1-5,NA,TRBV4-1,TGCGCCAGCAGCCAAGTCCAGGGATTTCCAGGCAATCAGCCCCAGCATTTT,CASSQVQGFPGNQPQHF
NA,TRBJ2-3,TRBD1,TRBV15,TGTGCCACCAGCCAAGGACAGGATTTAGCAGATACGCAGTATTTT,CATSQGQDLADTQYF
NA,TRBJ1-2,TRBD1,TRBV30,TGTGCCTGGAGTTCAACAGACAGGGATTACTATGGCTACACCTTC,CAWSSTDRDYYGYTF
NA,TRBJ1-2,TRBD1,TRBV7-2,TGTGCCAGCAGCCGCGACAGGGTGCGCTATGGCTACACCTTC,CASSRDRVRYGYTF
NA,TRBJ1-1,NA,TRBV12-5,TGTGCTAGTGGTTTGGGGGCAGGGTACACTGAAGCTTTCTTT,CASGLGAGYTEAFF
NA,TRBJ2-3,NA,TRBV10-1,TGCGCCAGCAGTGCCGTGAGCACAGATACGCAGTATTTT,CASSAVSTDTQYF
NA,TRBJ1-1,NA,TRBV5-5,TGTGCCAGCACCGTCTTCGGGGTGTCGAACACTGAAGCTTTCTTT,CASTVFGVSNTEAFF
NA,TRBJ2-3,TRBD2,TRBV2,TGTGCCAGCAGTGACGGAGCGGGGGCGCTTACGCAGTATTTT,CASSDGAGALTQYF
once,TRBJ2-1,TRBD2,TRBV6-5,TGTGCCAGCAGTTACTCTACTAGCGGGGGTCTTGAGCAGTTCTTC,CASSYSTSGGLEQFF
NA,TRBJ1-5,NA,TRBV15,TGTGCCACCAGCCCTGCCCAGTTTAGCAATCAGCCCCAGCATTTT,CATSPAQFSNQPQHF
few,TRBJ1-2,NA,TRBV20-1,TGCAGTGCTCTTAACTATGGCTACACCTTC,CSALNYGYTF